The rows below give T cell receptor beta chains drawn from one sample of a study of regulatory T cells in long-lasting Graves disease. TCRdb recomputed calls from the multiplex PCR reads with MiXCR, one row per CDR3 protein. The data hold some 370,000 distinct CDR3 sequences, with under 25% observed a single time. The specimen was peripheral blood mononuclear cells (PBMCs), collected when the disease was refractory, from a patient treated with antithyroid drugs. These receptors came from a female donor with Graves disease. The CDR3 runs from the conserved cysteine through the conserved F or W. Fields, in order: V gene, D gene, CDR3 protein. The D gene is left open where the match is weak.

V: TRBV28
D: NA
CDR3: CASSPGWAKNIQYF

V: TRBV9
D: NA
CDR3: CASSVGIAEIQETQYF

V: TRBV7-9
D: NA
CDR3: CASSRSFNTEAFF

V: TRBV7-2
D: NA
CDR3: CASSLDSYYSYNSPLHF

V: TRBV28
D: NA
CDR3: CASSPAGGGRRQPQHF

V: TRBV29-1
D: TRBD1
CDR3: CSVPGQGVNTEAFF

V: TRBV18
D: NA
CDR3: CASSPPRLGETQYF

V: TRBV24-1
D: NA
CDR3: CATSDAWGYEQYF

V: TRBV18
D: TRBD2
CDR3: CASSPIAGGGYEQYF

V: TRBV25-1
D: NA
CDR3: CASSDGGNGKLFF

V: TRBV10-3
D: TRBD1
CDR3: CAISDPPTGASYEQYF

V: TRBV19
D: TRBD1
CDR3: CASKEQGWTEAFF

V: TRBV28
D: NA
CDR3: CASGTLFYEQYF

V: TRBV7-3
D: TRBD1
CDR3: CASSATGSTGELFF

V: TRBV2
D: TRBD2
CDR3: CASSEKTSGSDSLCF

V: TRBV9
D: TRBD1
CDR3: CASSVEMTGGPGTQYF

V: TRBV28
D: NA
CDR3: CASRLPTGDNQPQHF

V: TRBV27
D: TRBD1
CDR3: CASSPPGQGNSPLHF

V: TRBV6-1
D: TRBD1
CDR3: CASTGQGAPMAKNIQYF

V: TRBV28
D: NA
CDR3: CASTKTFRRRGTGANVLTF

V: TRBV6-1
D: TRBD1
CDR3: CASSPDRGHVEAFF

V: TRBV10-3
D: NA
CDR3: CAISGGATNEKLFF

V: TRBV3-1
D: NA
CDR3: CASSQGYNQGNEAFF

V: TRBV6-2/TRBV6-3
D: NA
CDR3: CASSYPLGGSTDTQYF

V: TRBV6-1
D: NA
CDR3: CASSNRRDGDYEQYF

V: TRBV7-9
D: TRBD1
CDR3: CASSLAGTGSYEQYF

V: TRBV11-2
D: TRBD1
CDR3: CASSLDRGQVQETQYF

V: TRBV19
D: NA
CDR3: CASNEKLFF

V: TRBV6-2/TRBV6-3
D: TRBD1
CDR3: CASSYSQGDYEQYF

V: TRBV14
D: NA
CDR3: CASSQAGEFFWQYF

V: TRBV5-1
D: NA
CDR3: CASSPEGIQPQHF

V: TRBV2
D: NA
CDR3: CANSAPGLPNEQYF

V: TRBV4-1
D: NA
CDR3: CASSQTFRDHTEAFF

V: TRBV12-3/TRBV12-4
D: NA
CDR3: CASSLSGSRAFF

V: TRBV6-1
D: NA
CDR3: CASRRHTGELFF

V: TRBV30
D: TRBD2
CDR3: CAWSVRVAGRETQYF

V: TRBV19
D: NA
CDR3: CASRQRQGREETQYF

V: TRBV28
D: NA
CDR3: CASSSYRGSNEQFF

V: TRBV4-3
D: TRBD1
CDR3: CASSQDNRGSSYNEQFF

V: TRBV29-1
D: TRBD1
CDR3: CSVEADRDAYGYTF

V: TRBV27
D: NA
CDR3: CASSSETGDTGELFF

V: TRBV15
D: NA
CDR3: CATSSGGNQPQHF

V: TRBV28
D: NA
CDR3: CASSLLAAPRGGLFF

V: TRBV28
D: NA
CDR3: CASKNWDSIYEQYF

V: TRBV9
D: NA
CDR3: CASGRRASSYEQYF

V: TRBV2
D: NA
CDR3: CASTQFNQPQHF

V: TRBV3-1
D: NA
CDR3: CASSSRLVREQYF

V: TRBV19
D: NA
CDR3: CASSIRGPAYEQYF

V: TRBV6-5
D: NA
CDR3: CASSLGSATDTQYF

V: TRBV4-3
D: TRBD1
CDR3: CASSQGTGGNEKLFF

V: TRBV6-1
D: TRBD2
CDR3: CASRGLAGDFEQYF

V: TRBV18
D: NA
CDR3: CASSPLVAGSGANVLTF

V: TRBV28
D: NA
CDR3: CASRPQGRDEQYF

V: TRBV28
D: NA
CDR3: CASSFRDRQREQYF

V: TRBV7-3
D: TRBD1
CDR3: CASSSGTGVGTEAFF

V: TRBV7-2
D: TRBD1
CDR3: CASSSITGGPNTEAFF

V: TRBV29-1
D: TRBD2
CDR3: CSVVGGSSYEQYF

V: TRBV12-3/TRBV12-4
D: NA
CDR3: CASSTNGQGVEKLFF

V: TRBV28
D: NA
CDR3: CASSERQRGTQPQHF